These 10 T cell receptor beta chains were all obtained from the same sample, sequenced in a study of vaccination and CD4 T cells after COVID-19. Sequence data for DNA of cultured CD4+ T cells were generated by the Oncomine TCR Beta short-read assay. TCRdb used MiXCR to reprocess the PCR reads, holding one entry per CDR3 protein. Of some 9,300 distinct CDR3 sequences listed, 59% are singletons. These receptors' antigens are unknown. Treatment denoted: roughly nine-day PBMC culture with coronavirus spike peptide pools or control peptides (ViraFEST assay). Sequencing was carried out using CD4+ T cells from blood, cultured in vitro. All receptors derive from a human donor who had recovered from COVID-19.

This clonotype has more than one count but fewer than ten. The V and J genes are TRBV4-2 and TRBJ1-1; D is possibly TRBD1 (6 bases). The CDR3 length is 15 residues. Per germline, CDR1 LGHNA and CDR2 YNFKEQ. V dropped 9 bases and J dropped 2 bases, with 19 bases sitting between them. This CDR3 reads CASKPGQGTNTEAFF. In DNA, the CDR3 is TGTGCCAGTAAGCCAGGGCAGGGGACAAACACTGAAGCTTTCTTT.

The gene calls are TRBV5-1 and TRBJ1-2; possibly TRBD1 for D (6 bases). Germline-derived CDR1 and CDR2 are SGHRS and YFSETQ. The CDR3 consists of 14 residues. V lost 5 bases to trimming and J lost 3 bases, with 14 bases between them. The CDR3 here is CASSIGGGDYGYTF. As DNA, the CDR3 is TGCGCCAGCAGTATTGGAGGGGGGGACTATGGCTACACCTTC. The full variable domain, in which reference TRBV5-1 and TRBJ1-2 provide the parts outside the CDR3, is KAGVTQTPRYLIKTRGQQVTLSCSPISGHRSVSWYQQTPGQGLQFLFEYFSETQRNKGNFPGRFSGRQFSNSRSEMNVSTLELGDSALYLCASSIGGGDYGYTFGSGTRLTVV.

V usage is TRBV6-5 and J usage is TRBJ1-1; D possibly corresponds to TRBD1 (5 bases). V lost 3 bases and J lost 1, with 9 bases in between. This CDR3 has 14 amino acids. CDR1 is MNHEY and CDR2 is SVGAGI in the germline V gene. CDR3 in DNA: TGTGCCAGCAGTTATTTGCAGGGGAACACTGAAGCTTTCTTT. Protein product: CASSYLQGNTEAFF.

J is TRBJ2-7 and V is TRBV24-1, with a possible D match to TRBD2 (6 bases). The V and J ends lost 4 bases and 3 bases respectively, with 12 bases between them. The CDR3 extends over 14 amino acids. CDR1 is KGHDR, CDR2 SFDVKD, per germline. CDR3 in amino acids: CATSDGGDGYEQYF. The DNA of the CDR3 is TGTGCCACCAGTGACGGAGGGGACGGCTACGAGCAGTACTTC.

This clonotype was counted once. The gene calls are TRBV4-1 and TRBJ2-1, with a weak D call TRBD2 (5 bases). CDR1 MGHRA and CDR2 YSYEKL come from the germline V gene. CDR3 length: 17 residues. Trimming took off 4 bases at V and 0 bases at J, with 16 bases between the two ends. CDR3 nucleotides: TGCGCCAGCAGCCGGGGAAGCGGAGACCCCTCCTACAATGAGCAGTTCTTC. Its translation is CASSRGSGDPSYNEQFF.

This rearrangement joins TRBV12-3 or TRBV12-4 to TRBJ1-1; the D gene is possibly TRBD1 (5 bases). The ends were cut back, 6 bases at V and 7 bases at J, with 18 bases in the middle. CDR3 length equals 14 residues. Written as DNA, the CDR3 is TGTGCCAGCAGCCCGGGCAGGGCCAGAATTGAAGCTTTCTTT. As protein: CASSPGRARIEAFF.

The CDR3 protein is CASSIRGYDTGELFF. CDR3 bases: TGTGCCAGTAGTATAAGGGGGTACGACACCGGGGAGCTGTTTTTT. The gene calls are TRBV19 and TRBJ2-2, with TRBD1 as a possible D gene (6 bases). The V end lost 2 bases, the J end lost 3 bases, and 10 bases lay between the germline ends. Germline values: CDR1 LNHDA, CDR2 SQIVND (reference sequence). This CDR3 comprises 15 residues.

V usage is TRBV7-9 and J usage is TRBJ1-5; TRBD1 matches at 8 bases. CDR3 size: 16 residues. Trimming took 7 bases from V and 4 from J; bases not matched to a gene: 12. Germline CDR1 and CDR2: SEHNR and FQNEAQ (reference sequence). This CDR3 reads CASIRIRGQVNQPQHF. In DNA form, the CDR3 reads TGTGCCAGCATACGGATCCGGGGACAGGTGAATCAGCCCCAGCATTTT. Drawing the rest from reference TRBV7-9 and TRBJ1-5, the complete variable domain is DTGVSQNPRHKITKRGQNVTFRCDPISEHNRLYWYRQTLGQGPEFLTYFQNEAQLEKSRLLSDRFSAERPKGSFSTLEIQRTEQGDSAMYLCASIRIRGQVNQPQHFGDGTRLSIL.

The table lists this clonotype with a few counts. The chain carries TRBV6-2 or TRBV6-3 and TRBJ1-2; weak D call: TRBD1 (6 bases). The CDR3 is made up of 13 amino acids. Germline CDR1 and CDR2: MNHEY and SVGEGT. V was cut by 4 bases and J by 6 bases, with 12 bases left in between. The CDR3 loop reads CASSSGGRDGYTF. The CDR3 nucleotides are TGTGCCAGCAGTTCGGGGGGCAGGGATGGCTACACCTTC.

This chain joins TRBV12-3 or TRBV12-4 and TRBJ2-5; TRBD2 matches at 10 bases. The CDR3 has 15 residues. Losses at the gene ends were 3 bases for V and 6 bases for J; bases not matched to a gene: 7. The DNA of the CDR3 is TGTGCCAGCAGTTTGGCTAGCGGGGGTAGGAAGACCCAGTACTTC. Protein: CASSLASGGRKTQYF.